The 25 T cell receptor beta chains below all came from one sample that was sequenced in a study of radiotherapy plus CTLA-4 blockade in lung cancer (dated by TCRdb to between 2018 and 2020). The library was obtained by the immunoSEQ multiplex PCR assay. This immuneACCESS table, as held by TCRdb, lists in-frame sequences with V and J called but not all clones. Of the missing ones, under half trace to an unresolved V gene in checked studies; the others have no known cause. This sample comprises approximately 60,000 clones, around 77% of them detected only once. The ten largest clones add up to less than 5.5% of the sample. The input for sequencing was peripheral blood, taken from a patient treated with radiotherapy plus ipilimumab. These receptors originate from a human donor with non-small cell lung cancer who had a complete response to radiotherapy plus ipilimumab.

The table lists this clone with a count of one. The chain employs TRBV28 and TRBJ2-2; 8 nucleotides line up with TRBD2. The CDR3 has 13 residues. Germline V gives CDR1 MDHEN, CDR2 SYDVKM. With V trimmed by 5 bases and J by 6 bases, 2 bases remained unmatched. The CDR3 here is CASSPGGAGELFF. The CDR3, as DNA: TGTGCCAGCAGTCCCGGGGGGGCCGGGGAGCTGTTTTTT.

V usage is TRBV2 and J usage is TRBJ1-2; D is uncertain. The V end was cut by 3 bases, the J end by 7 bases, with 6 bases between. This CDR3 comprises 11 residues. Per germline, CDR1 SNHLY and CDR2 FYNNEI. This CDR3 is CASSEDGGYTF. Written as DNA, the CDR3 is TGTGCCAGCAGTGAGGATGGTGGCTACACCTTC.

The CDR3 region has the DNA TGTGCCATAGCTGTGAACCTCAACACTGAAGCTTTCTTT. Protein product: CAIAVNLNTEAFF. V and J are TRBV10-3 and TRBJ1-1; no reliable D call. Germline CDR1 reads ENHRY; CDR2 reads SYGVKD. This CDR3 spans 13 amino acids. The germline V and J ends were trimmed by 9 bases and 2 bases, with 13 bases remaining between them.

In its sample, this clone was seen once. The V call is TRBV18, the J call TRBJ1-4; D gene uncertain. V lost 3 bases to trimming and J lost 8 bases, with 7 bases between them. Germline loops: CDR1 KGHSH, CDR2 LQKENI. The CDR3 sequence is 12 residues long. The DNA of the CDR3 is TGTGCCAGCTCACCTAGATTGGAAAAACTGTTTTTT. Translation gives CASSPRLEKLFF.

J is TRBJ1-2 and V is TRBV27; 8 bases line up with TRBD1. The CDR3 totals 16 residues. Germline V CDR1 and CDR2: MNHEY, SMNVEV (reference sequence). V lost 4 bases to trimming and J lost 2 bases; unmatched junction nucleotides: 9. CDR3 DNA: TGTGCCAGCAGTTACCAGACAGGGGATTTAAACTATGGCTACACCTTC. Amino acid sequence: CASSYQTGDLNYGYTF.

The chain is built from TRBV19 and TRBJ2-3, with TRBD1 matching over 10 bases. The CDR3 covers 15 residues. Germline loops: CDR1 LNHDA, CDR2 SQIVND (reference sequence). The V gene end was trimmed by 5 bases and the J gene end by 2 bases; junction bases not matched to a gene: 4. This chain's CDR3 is CASSLDRGYTDTQYF. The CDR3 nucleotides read TGTGCCAGTAGTCTGGACAGGGGGTACACAGATACGCAGTATTTT.

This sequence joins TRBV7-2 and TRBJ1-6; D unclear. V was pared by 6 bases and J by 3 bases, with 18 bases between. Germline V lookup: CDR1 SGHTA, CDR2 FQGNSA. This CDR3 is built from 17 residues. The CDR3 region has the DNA TGTGCCAGCAGTTCCGAGGGAGGACTAATCTATAATTCACCCCTCCACTTT. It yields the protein CASSSEGGLIYNSPLHF.

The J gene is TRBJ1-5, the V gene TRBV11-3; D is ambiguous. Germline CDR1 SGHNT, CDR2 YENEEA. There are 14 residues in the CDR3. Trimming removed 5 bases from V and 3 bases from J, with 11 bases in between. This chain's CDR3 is CASSPHRNNQPQHF. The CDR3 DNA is TGTGCCAGCAGCCCGCATAGGAACAATCAGCCCCAGCATTTT. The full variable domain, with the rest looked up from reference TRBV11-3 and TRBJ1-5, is EAGVVQSPRYKIIEKKQPVAFWCNPISGHNTLYWYLQNLGQGPELLIRYENEEAVDDSQLPKDRFSAERLKGVDSTLKIQPAELGDSAVYLCASSPHRNNQPQHFGDGTRLSIL.

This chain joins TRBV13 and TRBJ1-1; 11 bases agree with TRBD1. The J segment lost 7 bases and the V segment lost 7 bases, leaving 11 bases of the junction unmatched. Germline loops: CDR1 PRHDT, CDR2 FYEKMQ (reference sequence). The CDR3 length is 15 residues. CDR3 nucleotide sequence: TGTGCCAGCACCGTGGTTTTAGGGACAGGGGGTGAAGCTTTCTTT. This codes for CASTVVLGTGGEAFF.

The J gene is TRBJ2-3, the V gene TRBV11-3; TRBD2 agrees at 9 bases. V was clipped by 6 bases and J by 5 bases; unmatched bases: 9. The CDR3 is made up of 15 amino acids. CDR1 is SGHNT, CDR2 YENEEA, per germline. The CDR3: CASRPTSGGIDTQYF. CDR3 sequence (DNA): TGTGCCAGCAGACCGACTAGCGGAGGGATAGATACGCAGTATTTT.

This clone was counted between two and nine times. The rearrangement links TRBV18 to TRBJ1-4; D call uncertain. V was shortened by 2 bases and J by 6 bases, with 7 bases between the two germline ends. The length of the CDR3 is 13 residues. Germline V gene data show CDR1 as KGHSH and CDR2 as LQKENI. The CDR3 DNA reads TGTGCCAGCTCACCAGGGAATGATGAAAAACTGTTTTTT. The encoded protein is CASSPGNDEKLFF.

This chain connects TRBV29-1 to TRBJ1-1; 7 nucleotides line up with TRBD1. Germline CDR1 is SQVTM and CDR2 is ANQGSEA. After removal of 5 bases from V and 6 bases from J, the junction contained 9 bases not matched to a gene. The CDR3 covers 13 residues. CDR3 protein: CSVLQGKVSEAFF. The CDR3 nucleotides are TGCAGCGTTTTACAGGGGAAGGTCTCTGAAGCTTTCTTT.

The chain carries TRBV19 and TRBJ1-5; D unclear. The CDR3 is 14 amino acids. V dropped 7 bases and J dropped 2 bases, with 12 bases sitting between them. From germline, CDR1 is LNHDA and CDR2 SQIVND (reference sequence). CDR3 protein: CASNKSLRNQPQHF. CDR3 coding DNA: TGTGCCAGTAACAAGAGTCTACGCAATCAGCCCCAGCATTTT.

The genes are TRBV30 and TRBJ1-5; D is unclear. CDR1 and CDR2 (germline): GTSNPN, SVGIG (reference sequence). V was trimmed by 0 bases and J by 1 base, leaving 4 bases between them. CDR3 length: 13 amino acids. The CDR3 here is CAWSVISNQPQHF. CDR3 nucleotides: TGTGCCTGGAGTGTAATCAGCAATCAGCCCCAGCATTTT.

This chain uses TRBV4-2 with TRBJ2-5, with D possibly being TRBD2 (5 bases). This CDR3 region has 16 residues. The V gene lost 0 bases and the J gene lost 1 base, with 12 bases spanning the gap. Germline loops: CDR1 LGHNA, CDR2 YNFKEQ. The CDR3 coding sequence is TGTGCCAGCAGCCAAGAAAGGAGCGGACGCCAAGAGACCCAGTACTTC. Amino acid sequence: CASSQERSGRQETQYF.

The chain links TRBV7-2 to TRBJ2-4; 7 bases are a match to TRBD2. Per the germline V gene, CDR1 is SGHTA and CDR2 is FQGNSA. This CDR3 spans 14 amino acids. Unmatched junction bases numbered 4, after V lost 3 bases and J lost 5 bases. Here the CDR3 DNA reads TGTGCCAGCAGCTTGGGCGGGAGTCAAAACATTCAGTACTTC. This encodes CASSLGGSQNIQYF.

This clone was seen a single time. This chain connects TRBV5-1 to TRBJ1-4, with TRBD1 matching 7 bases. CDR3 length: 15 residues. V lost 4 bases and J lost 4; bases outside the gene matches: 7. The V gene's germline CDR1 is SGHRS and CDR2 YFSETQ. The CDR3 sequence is CASSTQGWGNEKLFF. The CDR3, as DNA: TGCGCCAGCAGCACACAGGGGTGGGGTAATGAAAAACTGTTTTTT. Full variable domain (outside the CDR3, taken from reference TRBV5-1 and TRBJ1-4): KAGVTQTPRYLIKTRGQQVTLSCSPISGHRSVSWYQQTPGQGLQFLFEYFSETQRNKGNFPGRFSGRQFSNSRSEMNVSTLELGDSALYLCASSTQGWGNEKLFFGSGTQLSVL.

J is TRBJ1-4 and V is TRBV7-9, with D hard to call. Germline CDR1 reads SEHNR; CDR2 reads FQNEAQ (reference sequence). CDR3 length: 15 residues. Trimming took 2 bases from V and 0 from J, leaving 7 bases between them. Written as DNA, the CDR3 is TGTGCCAGCAGCTTAATGGTGACAACTAATGAAAAACTGTTTTTT. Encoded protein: CASSLMVTTNEKLFF.

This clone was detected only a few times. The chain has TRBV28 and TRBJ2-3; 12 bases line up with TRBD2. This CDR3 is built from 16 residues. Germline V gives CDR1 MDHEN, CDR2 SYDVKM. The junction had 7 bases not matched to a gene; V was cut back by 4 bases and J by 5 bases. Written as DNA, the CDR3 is TGTGCCAGCAGTTCTGGACTAGCGGGGCGGGAAGATACGCAGTATTTT. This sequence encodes CASSSGLAGREDTQYF.

The CDR3 protein is CASSSGQNYGYTF. DNA for the CDR3: TGTGCCAGCAGTTCGGGGCAGAACTATGGCTACACCTTC. The V call is TRBV25-1, the J call TRBJ1-2, with D possibly TRBD1 on 5 matching bases. In germline, CDR1 is MGHDK, CDR2 SYGVNS. CDR3 length equals 13 residues. The V end lost 5 bases, the J end lost 2 bases, and 9 bases lay between the germline ends.

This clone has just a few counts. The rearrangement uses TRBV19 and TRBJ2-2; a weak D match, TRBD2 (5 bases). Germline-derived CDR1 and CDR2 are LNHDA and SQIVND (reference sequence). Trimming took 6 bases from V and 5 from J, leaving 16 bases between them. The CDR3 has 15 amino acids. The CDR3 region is CASRTDDRGTGELFF. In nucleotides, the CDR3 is TGTGCCAGTAGAACCGACGACCGGGGTACCGGGGAGCTGTTTTTT. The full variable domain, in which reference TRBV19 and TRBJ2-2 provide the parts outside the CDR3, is DGGITQSPKYLFRKEGQNVTLSCEQNLNHDAMYWYRQDPGQGLRLIYYSQIVNDFQKGDIAEGYSVSREKKESFPLTVTSAQKNPTAFYLCASRTDDRGTGELFFGEGSRLTVL.

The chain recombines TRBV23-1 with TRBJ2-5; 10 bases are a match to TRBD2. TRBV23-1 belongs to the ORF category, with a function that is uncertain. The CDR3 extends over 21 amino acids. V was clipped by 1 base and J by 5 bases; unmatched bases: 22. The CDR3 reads CASSQFPPGGGLAPKGETQYF. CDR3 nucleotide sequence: TGCGCCAGCAGTCAATTCCCCCCCGGGGGGGGACTAGCGCCAAAGGGGGAGACCCAGTACTTC.

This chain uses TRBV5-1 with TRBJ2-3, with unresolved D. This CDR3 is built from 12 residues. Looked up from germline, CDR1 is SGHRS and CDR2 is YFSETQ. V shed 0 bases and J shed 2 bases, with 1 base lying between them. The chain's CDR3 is CASSLATDTQYF. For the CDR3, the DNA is TGCGCCAGCAGCTTGGCCACAGATACGCAGTATTTT. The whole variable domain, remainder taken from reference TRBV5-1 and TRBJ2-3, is KAGVTQTPRYLIKTRGQQVTLSCSPISGHRSVSWYQQTPGQGLQFLFEYFSETQRNKGNFPGRFSGRQFSNSRSEMNVSTLELGDSALYLCASSLATDTQYFGPGTRLTVL.

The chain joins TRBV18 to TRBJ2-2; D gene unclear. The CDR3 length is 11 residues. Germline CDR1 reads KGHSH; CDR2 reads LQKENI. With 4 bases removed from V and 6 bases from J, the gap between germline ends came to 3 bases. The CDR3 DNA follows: TGTGCCAGCTCACTACCCGGGGAGCTGTTTTTT. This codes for CASSLPGELFF. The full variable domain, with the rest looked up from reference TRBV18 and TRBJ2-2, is NAGVMQNPRHLVRRRGQEARLRCSPMKGHSHVYWYRQLPEEGLKFMVYLQKENIIDESGMPKERFSAEFPKEGPSILRIQQVVRGDSAAYFCASSLPGELFFGEGSRLTVL.

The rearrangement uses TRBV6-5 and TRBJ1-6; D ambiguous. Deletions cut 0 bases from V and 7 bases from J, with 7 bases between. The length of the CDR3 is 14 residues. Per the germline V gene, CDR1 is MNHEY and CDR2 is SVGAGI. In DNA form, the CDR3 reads TGTGCCAGCAGTTACTCCGCCCGCAATTCACCCCTCCACTTT. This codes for CASSYSARNSPLHF.